These 5 T cell receptor beta chains were sequenced from one sample in a study of T cell repertoires in cytomegalovirus infection. TCRdb redid the calling of the reads with MiXCR, one entry per CDR3 protein. The table has hundreds of thousands of distinct CDR3 sequences, less than 40% seen once. These receptors have no identified antigens. Sample: cultured CD8+ T cells from PBMCs, taken from culture after CMV antigen stimulation. The receptors were sampled from a human donor in good health (CMV status not recorded). Some clones in this sample may be carry-over from other donors' samples.

The chain carries TRBV20-1 and TRBJ2-7, with a possible D match to TRBD1 (5 bases). Trimming took 5 bases from V and 0 from J, leaving 14 bases between them. The CDR3 contains 14 residues. Germline loops: CDR1 DFQATT, CDR2 SNEGSKA (reference sequence). CDR3 residues: CSAEEQGRSYEQYV. The CDR3 DNA is TGCAGTGCTGAGGAGCAGGGTCGCTCCTACGAGCAGTACGTC.

This clonotype was found a few times. The V gene is TRBV7-6, the J gene TRBJ2-1, with 9 positions matching TRBD2. V lost 5 bases to trimming and J lost 10 bases; unmatched junction nucleotides: 12. CDR3 length equals 15 residues. The germline CDR1 and CDR2 sequences are SGHVS and FNYEAQ. CDR3 in DNA: TGTGCCAGCAGCACGGGACTAGCCCCAGGGTGGGAGCAGTTCTTC. Amino acid sequence: CASSTGLAPGWEQFF.

On this clonotype itself: One base away lies a much larger clone, so this may be a sequencing read error. This chain links TRBV2 with TRBJ2-3; 9 nucleotides line up with TRBD2. CDR1 is SNHLY, CDR2 FYNNEI, per germline. This CDR3 contains 15 residues. The CDR3 nucleotides read TGTGCCAGCAGTGATGGCGGGGGGGCTACAGATATGCAGTATTTT. It codes for CASSDGGGATDMQYF.

V usage is TRBV27 and J usage is TRBJ1-2; maybe TRBD1 (5 bases). Germline V gene data show CDR1 as MNHEY and CDR2 as SMNVEV (reference sequence). Trimming stripped 6 bases from V and 5 bases from J, with 13 bases between. This CDR3 is built from 13 residues. The chain's CDR3 is CASSSGAGYGYTF. In nucleotides, the CDR3 is TGTGCCAGCAGCTCCGGGGCTGGTTATGGCTACACCTTC.

This clonotype was detected many times. The rearrangement links TRBV20-1 to TRBJ1-1; D may be TRBD1 (6 bases). The CDR3 totals 12 residues. CDR1 is DFQATT, CDR2 SNEGSKA, per germline (reference sequence). V gave up 3 bases and J gave up 10 bases, with 15 bases separating them. The CDR3 DNA reads TGCAGTGCTAGGGTGACAGGCCAGGGAGCTTTCTTT. Translation: CSARVTGQGAFF.